This T cell receptor beta chain is from a study of T cells after yellow fever vaccination. This clonotype was seen ten or more times. TCRdb reanalysed the 5' RACE reads using MiXCR and keeps one entry per CDR3 protein. Among some 130,000 distinct CDR3 sequences listed, 6.6% were seen once. The CDR3 is 17 amino acids. The V end was cut by 1 base, the J end by 5 bases, with 17 bases between. The germline V gene encodes CDR1 LGHDT and CDR2 YNNKEL (reference sequence). The material sequenced was CD4+ T cells sorted from PBMCs, taken 10 days after the yellow fever booster vaccination. The V call is TRBV3-1, the J call TRBJ2-2, with D unresolved. This clonotype originated in a man younger than 40 who received the YFV17D yellow fever vaccine. The CDR3 loop reads CASSQASRVLGTGELFF. As DNA, the CDR3 is TGTGCCAGCAGCCAAGCCTCTAGGGTTCTCGGGACCGGGGAGCTGTTTTTT.